This T cell receptor (beta chain) was found in a study of blood T cells in healthy people across ages. Germline values: CDR1 SGHVS, CDR2 FQNEAQ. The CDR3 consists of 14 residues. With 0 bases removed from V and 4 bases from J, the gap between germline ends came to 9 bases. Study observations and caveats: TCR beta diversity correlated strongly with naive T cell percentage.

It was roughly 10 milliliters of peripheral blood that were drawn from each donor. Through a sample-barcoded 5' primer and a J-beta primer mix, a second PCR was run for roughly 6 to 12 cycles. A 12-random-nucleotide template-switch adaptor tagged each cDNA molecule. Every sample gave at least 3 million paired-end reads containing CDR3. TCRdb used MiXCR to reprocess the 5' RACE reads, holding one entry per CDR3 protein. The table includes hundreds of thousands of distinct CDR3 sequences, 50% to 60% detected once. With regard to this clonotype: Its antigen is unknown.

This clonotype originated in a man in his 60s in good health. The chain links TRBV7-8 to TRBJ2-5; a possible D gene is TRBD1 (5 bases). Sequences were obtained from blood. CDR3 nucleotide sequence: TGTGCCAGCAGCTTAGCGTGGGGCAGAGAGACCCAGTACTTC. Translating gives CASSLAWGRETQYF.